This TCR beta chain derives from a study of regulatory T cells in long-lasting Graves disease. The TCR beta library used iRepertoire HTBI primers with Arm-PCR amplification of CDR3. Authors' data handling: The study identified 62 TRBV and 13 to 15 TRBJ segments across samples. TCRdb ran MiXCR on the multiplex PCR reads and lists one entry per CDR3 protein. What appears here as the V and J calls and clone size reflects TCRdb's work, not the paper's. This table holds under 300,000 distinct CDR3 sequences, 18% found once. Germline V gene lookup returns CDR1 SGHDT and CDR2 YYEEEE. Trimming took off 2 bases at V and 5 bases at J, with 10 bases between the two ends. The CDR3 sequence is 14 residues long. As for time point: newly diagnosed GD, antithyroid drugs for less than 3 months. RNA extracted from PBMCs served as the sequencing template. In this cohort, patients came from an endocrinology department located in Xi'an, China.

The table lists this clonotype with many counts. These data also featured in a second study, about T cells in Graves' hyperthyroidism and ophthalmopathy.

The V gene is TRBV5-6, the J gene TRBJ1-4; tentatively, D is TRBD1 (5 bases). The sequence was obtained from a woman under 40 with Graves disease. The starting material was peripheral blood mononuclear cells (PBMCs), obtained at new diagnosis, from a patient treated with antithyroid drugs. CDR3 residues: CASSFGHSNEKLFF. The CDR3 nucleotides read TGTGCCAGCAGCTTCGGACACAGCAATGAAAAACTGTTTTTT.